This T cell receptor beta chain emerged from a study of blood T cell repertoires in COVID-19. Study as a whole: Donors in the United States, Italy and Spain gave samples during acute or convalescent COVID-19.

V was shortened by 2 bases and J by 7 bases, with 9 bases between the two germline ends. The CDR3 sequence is 13 residues long. Here immunoSEQ multiplex PCR was the method, and the copy in TCRdb shows in-frame clones only, minus some. Here the sample spans about 42,000 clones, approximately 80% being singletons. The sequence was obtained from a man between 65 and 79 years old with active or convalescent COVID-19. The sample taken for sequencing was peripheral blood. The chain recombines TRBV12-3 or TRBV12-4 with TRBJ1-5, with D possibly matching TRBD1 (5 bases). Here the CDR3 DNA reads TGTGCCAGCAGTTTACAGGGTGGGCAGCCCCAGCATTTT. Translating gives CASSLQGGQPQHF.